This TCR beta chain was identified during a study of T cell clonotyping in hematopoietic cell transplantation. Study-level points and caveats: Pathologically expanded recipient clonotypes increased progressively from day 30 to day 180 as diversity fell. Few recipient clonotypes overlapped donors; over 95% were de novo at given depth. Graft donor and pretransplant recipient Inverse Simpson Index values predicted broader posttransplant TCR diversity.

About this clone itself: Its target is unknown.

Trimming removed 4 bases at V and 4 bases at J, with 11 bases between. The germline CDR1 and CDR2 sequences are SQVTM and ANQGSEA. The CDR3 consists of 13 residues. The data were produced by immunoSEQ multiplex PCR, yet TCRdb's version contains in-frame clones alone and is incomplete. The top ten hold about 32% of the sample, which has 9,000 or so clones, over 75% seen once. Samples: about 28 days before transplant, then days 30, 100 and 180 after. The chain carries TRBV29-1 and TRBJ1-3, with D unclear. The sequencing here drew on PBMCs, taken 180 days after allogeneic stem cell transplant. The sequence derives from a female patient between 30 and 39 years old who had an allogeneic stem cell transplant, so the T cells may come from the graft donor. Some clones in this sample may be carry-over from other donors' samples. DNA for the CDR3: TGCAGCGTTGGTAACAGCCTCGGAAACACCATATATTTT. Amino acid sequence: CSVGNSLGNTIYF.